What follows are 32 T cell receptor beta chains derived from one specimen sequenced in a study of T cells in Graves' hyperthyroidism and ophthalmopathy. The CDR3 regions of TCR beta were amplified from RNA transcripts. RT-PCR in the first round (using the HTBI primer set) targeted the TCR CDR3. TCRdb passed the multiplex PCR reads through MiXCR, listing each CDR3 protein once. The top ten clones hold about 17% of a sample with around 500,000 distinct CDR3 sequences, about 15% of them seen once. The source material was blood. The source is a woman under 30 with Graves' hyperthyroidism.

This clonotype has more than one count but fewer than ten. The chain uses TRBV20-1 and TRBJ2-7, with 10 bases that match TRBD1. V was clipped by 4 bases and J by 2 bases; unmatched bases: 8. There are 15 residues in the CDR3. Germline CDR1 is DFQATT and CDR2 is SNEGSKA (reference sequence). The CDR3 nucleotides read TGCAGTGCTATATCGGACAGGGGGGATACCTACGAGCAGTACGTC. Residues: CSAISDRGDTYEQYV.

At least ten counts were recorded for this clonotype. The CDR3 here is CASSSHYSGDYNEQFF. CDR3 coding DNA: TGTGCCAGCAGTTCGCACTATAGCGGGGATTACAATGAGCAGTTCTTC. The J gene is TRBJ2-1, the V gene TRBV27; 8 bases are a match to TRBD2. CDR1 and CDR2 from the germline V gene are MNHEY and SMNVEV (reference sequence). Trimming cost V 4 bases and J 4 bases; bases outside gene matches: 9. This CDR3 has 16 amino acids.

The table lists this clonotype with a few counts. The chain uses TRBV27 and TRBJ2-7, with 9 bases aligning to TRBD2. Germline lookup yields CDR1 MNHEY and CDR2 SMNVEV (reference sequence). This CDR3 region has 14 residues. J lost 3 bases, V lost 10 bases, and 10 bases had no gene match. The CDR3 protein is CATSSGKNIYEQYF. CDR3 in DNA: TGTGCCACCTCTAGCGGGAAAAATATCTACGAGCAGTACTTC.

The sample holds many counts of this clonotype. V usage is TRBV12-3 or TRBV12-4 and J usage is TRBJ1-1; 9 nucleotides align to TRBD1. Trimming cost V 6 bases and J 5 bases; bases outside gene matches: 4. This CDR3 comprises 13 residues. CDR3 sequence (DNA): TGTGCCAGCAGGGACAGGGGTGGAACTGAAGCTTTCTTT. It is translated as CASRDRGGTEAFF.

This clonotype was seen at least ten times. This chain joins TRBV27 and TRBJ1-1; TRBD1 matches 9 bases. CDR1 is MNHEY and CDR2 is SMNVEV in the germline V gene (reference sequence). Germline trimming cut 5 bases from V and 7 bases from J; bases unmatched to any gene: 5. The CDR3 has 13 amino acids. CDR3 protein: CASSEGTGNEAFF. The CDR3 bases are TGTGCCAGCAGTGAAGGGACAGGGAATGAAGCTTTCTTT.

This clonotype was observed at least ten times. This chain joins TRBV28 and TRBJ2-1, with D unresolved. The germline CDR1 and CDR2 sequences are MDHEN and SYDVKM. This CDR3 spans 14 amino acids. Trimming cost V 4 bases and J 1 base, with 8 bases left between them. As DNA, the CDR3 is TGTGCCAGCAGTTGGGCAGCATCCTACAATGAGCAGTTCTTC. Translation: CASSWAASYNEQFF.

This clonotype has just one count. The chain uses TRBV5-1 and TRBJ1-2; 11 nucleotides agree with TRBD1. CDR1 is SGHRS, CDR2 YFSETQ, per germline. V lost 4 bases, J lost 2 bases, and 7 bases stayed unmatched. The CDR3 loop spans 16 amino acids. Here the CDR3 DNA reads TGCGCCAGCAGCACCGGACAGGGGGCGGAGAACTATGGCTACACCTTC. The encoded protein is CASSTGQGAENYGYTF.

This clonotype was observed many times. V gene TRBV12-3 or TRBV12-4 combines with J gene TRBJ2-6; 10 bases are a match to TRBD1. V shed 3 bases and J 4 bases; nucleotides not matched to a gene: 12. The CDR3 has 19 residues. CDR3 amino acids: CASSFYPLTGGKGANVLTF. CDR3 DNA: TGTGCCAGCAGTTTTTACCCCCTGACAGGGGGCAAAGGGGCCAACGTCCTGACTTTC.

This clonotype was counted many times. J is TRBJ2-7 and V is TRBV13, with 8 bases aligning to TRBD2. Germline V gene sequence: CDR1 PRHDT, CDR2 FYEKMQ (reference sequence). The V and J ends lost 1 base and 0 bases, in that order; junction bases with no gene match: 5. The CDR3 spans 16 residues. The CDR3 DNA is TGTGCCAGCAGCTTAGCGGGTAGCGGGAACTCCTACGAGCAGTACTTC. This encodes CASSLAGSGNSYEQYF.

The chain uses TRBV18 and TRBJ1-5; D gene ambiguous. Trimming took off 5 bases at V and 3 bases at J, with 11 bases between the two ends. In germline, CDR1 is KGHSH, CDR2 LQKENI. The CDR3 extends over 14 amino acids. Written as DNA, the CDR3 is TGTGCCAGCTCAGCTGGACGGATCAATCAGCCCCAGCATTTT. The encoded protein is CASSAGRINQPQHF.

This clonotype has ten or more counts. The CDR3 DNA follows: TGTGCCAGTAGTATAGGGACTAGCAGTGAGCAGTTCTTC. Residues: CASSIGTSSEQFF. The chain couples TRBV19 to TRBJ2-1, with 8 bases aligning to TRBD2. J gave up 9 bases and V 1 base, and 2 bases lay outside the gene matches. Germline loops: CDR1 LNHDA, CDR2 SQIVND (reference sequence). The CDR3 contains 13 residues.

With regard to this clonotype: As the CDR3 is not closed by the conserved phenylalanine or tryptophan, this likely results from a read error. The chain carries TRBV27 and TRBJ1-2; D ambiguous. Germline lookup yields CDR1 MNHEY and CDR2 SMNVEV (reference sequence). This CDR3 region has 12 residues. V was trimmed by 3 bases and J by 8 bases, leaving 10 bases between them. The CDR3 DNA reads TGTGCCAGCAGTTTTGACCCTGGCGGCTACACCCTC. Residues: CASSFDPGGYTL.

This chain uses TRBV20-1 with TRBJ1-2; maybe TRBD1 (5 bases). V shed 1 base and J shed 3 bases, with 15 bases lying between them. The CDR3 covers 15 residues. From germline, CDR1 is DFQATT and CDR2 SNEGSKA (reference sequence). The CDR3 protein is CSARGVGVEDYGYTF. CDR3 sequence (DNA): TGCAGTGCTAGAGGGGTAGGGGTGGAGGACTATGGCTACACCTTC.

This clonotype was seen many times. This chain connects TRBV7-8 to TRBJ2-7, with a possible D match to TRBD1 (6 bases). V was pared by 4 bases and J by 7 bases, with 11 bases between. The V gene's germline CDR1 is SGHVS and CDR2 FQNEAQ. The CDR3 runs 12 residues. CDR3 coding DNA: TGTGCCAGCAGCTCCGGGACACAAGAGCAGTACGTC. This sequence encodes CASSSGTQEQYV.

This clonotype was recorded at least ten times. The J gene is TRBJ2-2, the V gene TRBV5-1, with D unclear. The CDR3 runs to 15 residues. Trimming shortened V by 3 bases and J by 4 bases, and 13 bases separated the two germline ends. Germline lookup yields CDR1 SGHRS and CDR2 YFSETQ. CDR3 sequence (DNA): TGCGCCAGCAGCTCCCCGCCTTTGAGCACCGGGGAGCTGTTTTTT. Its protein product is CASSSPPLSTGELFF.

This clonotype came up a few times. The chain uses TRBV20-1 and TRBJ2-5; TRBD1 might be the D (5 bases). The V gene's germline CDR1 is DFQATT and CDR2 SNEGSKA (reference sequence). This CDR3 region has 14 residues. Trimming took 2 bases from V and 5 from J, leaving 15 bases between them. DNA for the CDR3: TGCAGTGCTAGACCTGGGGCAGGTCTGGAGACCCAGTACTTC. Its protein product is CSARPGAGLETQYF.

The sample holds a few counts of this clonotype. This chain joins TRBV9 and TRBJ1-1; TRBD1 might be the D (6 bases). V lost 0 bases to trimming and J lost 1 base, with 16 bases between them. The CDR3 has 17 amino acids. CDR1 is SGDLS and CDR2 is YYNGEE in the germline V gene. The DNA of the CDR3 is TGTGCCAGCAGCGTAGTTCCGAGGGGGGCCCAGAACACTGAAGCTTTCTTT. Its translation is CASSVVPRGAQNTEAFF.

This clonotype was recorded at least ten times. V is TRBV11-2 and J is TRBJ2-1; weak D call: TRBD1 (6 bases). Trimming pared 4 bases from V and 0 bases from J, leaving 13 bases between. The CDR3 runs 16 residues. Germline V lookup: CDR1 SGHAT, CDR2 FQNNGV. The DNA of the CDR3 is TGTGCCAGCAGCTCCAAACTAGGGGGCTCCTACAATGAGCAGTTCTTC. It codes for CASSSKLGGSYNEQFF.

Many counts were recorded for this clonotype. The V call is TRBV11-3, the J call TRBJ2-5, with 9 nucleotides matching TRBD1. The junction had 9 bases not matched to a gene; V was cut back by 5 bases and J by 5 bases. Per the germline V gene, CDR1 is SGHNT and CDR2 is YENEEA. The CDR3 is 15 residues long. CDR3 bases: TGTGCCAGCAGCGTCCCAACAGGGGGCGCCGAGACCCAGTACTTC. Translating it yields CASSVPTGGAETQYF.

This clonotype was counted at least ten times. The chain employs TRBV6-2 or TRBV6-3 and TRBJ2-3; 9 bases match TRBD2. CDR3 length: 16 residues. With 0 bases clipped from V and 9 bases from J, the junction kept 10 bases outside the gene matches. The germline CDR1 and CDR2 sequences are MNHEY and SVGEGT. CDR3 loop: CASSYSMSGRFRTQYF. DNA of the CDR3: TGTGCCAGCAGTTACTCTATGAGCGGGAGGTTCCGAACGCAGTATTTT.

CDR3: CASSLNPGTGRETQYF. CDR3 DNA: TGCGCCAGCAGCTTAAACCCTGGGACAGGGAGGGAGACCCAGTACTTC. The chain is built from TRBV5-1 and TRBJ2-5, with 9 bases that match TRBD1. Unmatched junction bases numbered 10, after V lost 2 bases and J lost 5 bases. Germline V gene data show CDR1 as SGHRS and CDR2 as YFSETQ. This CDR3 is built from 16 residues.

The chain couples TRBV12-3 or TRBV12-4 to TRBJ1-2, with D perhaps matching TRBD1 (6 bases). The CDR3 has 18 residues. Deletions cut 6 bases from V and 4 bases from J, with 27 bases between. In DNA form, the CDR3 reads TGTGCCAGCAGACCAGGACAGAGGCACGGGGAGCTGGCCTATGGCTACACCTTC. The encoded protein is CASRPGQRHGELAYGYTF.

The genes are TRBV18 and TRBJ1-2, with D uncertain. Trimming pared 2 bases from V and 4 bases from J, leaving 14 bases between. The CDR3 totals 15 residues. Germline V gives CDR1 KGHSH, CDR2 LQKENI. CDR3 in amino acids: CASSPGHPWGYGYTF. CDR3 nucleotides: TGTGCCAGCTCACCAGGGCACCCGTGGGGCTATGGCTACACCTTC. Looking up the rest from reference TRBV18 and TRBJ1-2 gives the full variable domain: NAGVMQNPRHLVRRRGQEARLRCSPMKGHSHVYWYRQLPEEGLKFMVYLQKENIIDESGMPKERFSAEFPKEGPSILRIQQVVRGDSAAYFCASSPGHPWGYGYTFGSGTRLTVV.

The table lists this clonotype with a few counts. The rearrangement links TRBV7-3 to TRBJ2-2; perhaps D is TRBD1 or TRBD2 (6 bases each). Per germline, CDR1 SGHTA and CDR2 FQGTGA. The V and J ends lost 3 bases and 1 base respectively, with 18 bases between them. CDR3 length: 18 residues. DNA for the CDR3: TGTGCCAGCAGCTTGACGGTACAGGGAGGATGGAACACCGGGGAGCTGTTTTTT. It specifies CASSLTVQGGWNTGELFF.

This chain uses TRBV30 with TRBJ2-1; a possible D gene is TRBD2 (6 bases). The CDR3 contains 12 residues. CDR1 is GTSNPN, CDR2 SVGIG, per germline (reference sequence). V lost 1 base to trimming and J lost 7 bases, with 8 bases between them. This chain's CDR3 is CAWSAAGNEQFF. In nucleotides, the CDR3 is TGTGCCTGGAGTGCTGCGGGAAATGAGCAGTTCTTC.

This clonotype was observed many times. The V and J genes are TRBV7-3 and TRBJ2-5; 9 nucleotides match TRBD1. CDR3 length equals 15 residues. The germline CDR1 and CDR2 sequences are SGHTA and FQGTGA. J lost 4 bases, V lost 5 bases, and 8 bases had no gene match. CDR3 in amino acids: CASSPNRGPRETQYF. CDR3 nucleotide sequence: TGTGCCAGCAGCCCAAACAGGGGGCCTCGAGAGACCCAGTACTTC.

DNA for the CDR3: TGTGCCAGCAGCCCCCGGGCTTTCCACCCCACAGATACGCAGTATTTT. Translation: CASSPRAFHPTDTQYF. V usage is TRBV3-1 and J usage is TRBJ2-3; no definite D call. The CDR3 is 16 amino acids. CDR1 is LGHDT, CDR2 YNNKEL, per germline (reference sequence). Trimming cost V 4 bases and J 2 bases, with 16 bases left between them.

This clonotype was picked up many times. The chain couples TRBV28 to TRBJ2-7, with D hard to call. The germline gives CDR1 MDHEN, CDR2 SYDVKM. V was cut by 4 bases and J by 2 bases, with 9 bases left in between. The CDR3 runs to 13 residues. The CDR3 region has the DNA TGTGCCAGCAGTTCAGGTGGGACCTACGAGCAGTACGTC. This gives the protein CASSSGGTYEQYV.

This clonotype was recorded many times. The chain recombines TRBV18 with TRBJ2-3, with 9 bases fitting TRBD1. This CDR3 has 15 residues. Trimming cost V 6 bases and J 5 bases; bases outside gene matches: 9. The germline V gene encodes CDR1 KGHSH and CDR2 LQKENI. DNA for the CDR3: TGTGCCAGCTCGACTGTTACAGGGGGCGTAGATACGCAGTATTTT. Its translation is CASSTVTGGVDTQYF.

The V call is TRBV12-3 or TRBV12-4, the J call TRBJ2-7, with D possibly being TRBD2 (6 bases). The CDR3 spans 18 residues. V lost 10 bases and J lost 0, with 28 bases in between. The CDR3: CAISEGGVAGWSSYEQYV. DNA of the CDR3: TGTGCCATCAGCGAAGGAGGGGTGGCGGGATGGAGCTCCTACGAGCAGTACGTC.

This clonotype was seen at least ten times. The chain is built from TRBV28 and TRBJ2-7, with D hard to call. This CDR3 spans 11 amino acids. The V gene's germline CDR1 is MDHEN and CDR2 SYDVKM. V lost 7 bases to trimming and J lost 3 bases, with 7 bases between them. Here the CDR3 reads CASTPSYEQYF. The DNA of the CDR3 is TGTGCCAGCACCCCGAGCTACGAGCAGTACTTC.

This clonotype was picked up many times. The V and J genes are TRBV7-9 and TRBJ2-1; TRBD2 matches 7 bases. The CDR3 is 16 amino acids. Germline V lookup: CDR1 SEHNR, CDR2 FQNEAQ (reference sequence). J was trimmed by 5 bases and V by 4 bases; bases with no gene match: 11. CDR3: CASSSVRLASNNEQFF. CDR3 nucleotide sequence: TGTGCCAGCAGCTCTGTACGACTAGCATCAAACAATGAGCAGTTCTTC.